This T cell receptor (beta chain) was identified during a study of beta chain features in type 1 diabetes. Broader study findings: A definitive answer on HLA type influencing TCRB rearrangement was not reached here. In type 1 diabetes patients, VDJ junctions had fewer insertions; deletions at these junctions were more frequent.

To note about this clone: As yet, its antigen is unknown.

CDR3 length equals 15 residues. The germline V gene has CDR1 SQVTM and CDR2 ANQGSEA. Trimming left V 0 bases short and J 0 bases short, with 12 bases between. Investigators reverse transcribed all isolated RNA, so they sequenced expressed TCRB transcripts. The average read count of naive, central memory and regulatory T cell samples was approximately 3.9 million. The data were produced by immunoSEQ multiplex PCR, yet TCRdb's version contains in-frame clones alone and is incomplete. This sample has 200,000 to 250,000 clones, with around 9.9% found just once. V and J are TRBV29-1 and TRBJ2-7; D not resolved. The sequencing sample was made of central memory CD4+ T cells from blood. The receptor comes from a young man in good health. Here the CDR3 reads CSVEDKGPNSYEQYF. For the CDR3, the DNA is TGCAGCGTTGAAGATAAAGGACCGAACTCCTACGAGCAGTACTTC.